These T cell receptor beta chains were read from a single sample in a study of cytotoxic CD8 clonotypes in ibrutinib-treated CLL. Profiling relied on immunoSEQ multiplex PCR, and the TCRdb table lists in-frame clones only, not all of them. The sample records about 57,000 clones, 55% to 70% being singletons. The sequences come from PBMCs, collected after 24 months of ibrutinib treatment. The source is a human donor with chronic lymphocytic leukemia. The CDR3 runs from the conserved cysteine through the conserved F or W. Fields, in order: D gene, clone size, V gene, CDR3 protein. The D gene is left open where the match is weak. Clone size, where shown, is once, few, many, or a class for clones that have expanded.

D gene: -; clone size: -; V gene: TRBV6-6; CDR3 protein: CASRSRGGNQPQHF
D gene: -; clone size: few; V gene: TRBV19; CDR3 protein: CASRGPNYGYTF
D gene: TRBD1; clone size: -; V gene: TRBV15; CDR3 protein: CATSRGGRGPYEQYF
D gene: -; clone size: -; V gene: TRBV4-1; CDR3 protein: CASSISPGANEKLFF
D gene: -; clone size: few; V gene: TRBV7-6; CDR3 protein: CASSPGTTRDGYTF
D gene: -; clone size: few; V gene: TRBV4-1; CDR3 protein: CASSVGGTDTQYF
D gene: -; clone size: -; V gene: TRBV19; CDR3 protein: CASTELGAGQNYGYTF
D gene: TRBD2; clone size: few; V gene: TRBV5-1; CDR3 protein: CASSRGLAYYNEQFF
D gene: -; clone size: -; V gene: TRBV28; CDR3 protein: CASYPPGEHGYTF
D gene: -; clone size: -; V gene: TRBV6-6; CDR3 protein: CASTYDPTTDTQYF
D gene: -; clone size: -; V gene: TRBV7-8; CDR3 protein: CASSRGQTRQPQHF
D gene: TRBD2; clone size: -; V gene: TRBV13; CDR3 protein: CASSSRANSGRTDTQYF
D gene: -; clone size: -; V gene: TRBV11-2; CDR3 protein: CASSHTDTQYF
D gene: TRBD2; clone size: -; V gene: TRBV6-6; CDR3 protein: CASQGTSSTGELFF
D gene: -; clone size: -; V gene: TRBV28; CDR3 protein: CASCPDGYGYTF
D gene: TRBD1; clone size: many; V gene: TRBV4-1; CDR3 protein: CASSQVGGQRTDEKLFF
D gene: -; clone size: -; V gene: TRBV7-2; CDR3 protein: CASSLVAQGLYGYTF
D gene: -; clone size: -; V gene: TRBV28; CDR3 protein: CASSFQGGQVEQFF
D gene: -; clone size: -; V gene: TRBV7-9; CDR3 protein: CASSFPGQGTNTIYF
D gene: -; clone size: -; V gene: TRBV19; CDR3 protein: CASSIRQGSDTQYF
D gene: -; clone size: -; V gene: TRBV11-2; CDR3 protein: CASSLGWAGLNQPQHF
D gene: -; clone size: -; V gene: TRBV18; CDR3 protein: CASSPSAALLAQYF
D gene: TRBD2; clone size: -; V gene: TRBV7-7; CDR3 protein: CASSIGLAVGNEQFF
D gene: -; clone size: -; V gene: TRBV6-6; CDR3 protein: CASSTRTGTDTQYF
D gene: TRBD1; clone size: -; V gene: TRBV7-2; CDR3 protein: CASSPGTVTDTQYF
D gene: -; clone size: -; V gene: TRBV2; CDR3 protein: CASSVRGNYGYTF
D gene: TRBD1; clone size: -; V gene: TRBV28; CDR3 protein: CASSLPGQGANGELFF
D gene: -; clone size: -; V gene: TRBV7-2; CDR3 protein: CASSLAGGVGANVLTF
D gene: -; clone size: few; V gene: TRBV18; CDR3 protein: CASSPTDDSTGELFF
D gene: -; clone size: -; V gene: TRBV5-1; CDR3 protein: CASSSGTDHNEQFF
D gene: TRBD2; clone size: -; V gene: TRBV10-3; CDR3 protein: CAISESAAGGDTQYF
D gene: -; clone size: -; V gene: TRBV6-1; CDR3 protein: CASSRKGTYEQYF
D gene: TRBD2; clone size: -; V gene: TRBV2; CDR3 protein: CASSEAGLAGLNEQFF
D gene: TRBD2; clone size: -; V gene: TRBV5-4; CDR3 protein: CASSAGDSRATDTQYF
D gene: -; clone size: -; V gene: TRBV14; CDR3 protein: CASSHATGTSYNSPLHF
D gene: -; clone size: -; V gene: TRBV2; CDR3 protein: CASSETWRVSTNEKLFF
D gene: TRBD2; clone size: many; V gene: TRBV6-1; CDR3 protein: CASTASGGTNEQFF
D gene: TRBD2; clone size: -; V gene: TRBV7-2; CDR3 protein: CASSPPGRVYNEQFF
D gene: TRBD1; clone size: -; V gene: TRBV5-1; CDR3 protein: CASSLGTGGHEQYF
D gene: -; clone size: many; V gene: TRBV5-8; CDR3 protein: CASSLGGQGSTEAFF
D gene: -; clone size: once; V gene: TRBV5-1; CDR3 protein: CASSLQGFHLGELFF
D gene: TRBD1; clone size: -; V gene: TRBV11-3; CDR3 protein: CASSFVTGGEAFF
D gene: TRBD1; clone size: few; V gene: TRBV2; CDR3 protein: CASRKQGDQPQHF
D gene: -; clone size: -; V gene: TRBV27; CDR3 protein: CASSFGGRSEKLFF
D gene: -; clone size: -; V gene: TRBV5-4; CDR3 protein: CASSLVWGVRNEQFF
D gene: -; clone size: -; V gene: TRBV11-3; CDR3 protein: CASSFGGNQPQHF
D gene: -; clone size: once; V gene: TRBV6-1; CDR3 protein: CASGLGGVVNEQFF
D gene: TRBD2; clone size: -; V gene: TRBV10-3; CDR3 protein: CAIMEAGGPHNEQFF
D gene: -; clone size: -; V gene: TRBV6-6; CDR3 protein: CASSYSTGTGQPQHF
D gene: TRBD2; clone size: -; V gene: TRBV29-1; CDR3 protein: CSVIPGTSTYEQYF
D gene: TRBD1; clone size: -; V gene: TRBV6-5; CDR3 protein: CASNRRQGNEAFF
D gene: -; clone size: -; V gene: TRBV5-4; CDR3 protein: CASSLALATLEFYTF